This TCR beta chain was recorded in a study of beta chain features in type 1 diabetes. Points from the study as a whole: A moderate, significant TCRB CDR3 shortening appeared in type 1 diabetes across four CD4+ subsets.

This clone occurred a few times. Its antigen remains unknown. V was clipped by 5 bases and J by 3 bases, with 14 bases between them. Germline assignment: CDR1 SQVTM and CDR2 ANQGSEA. The CDR3 runs to 14 residues. The single heparinised draw taken from each donor contained around 110 mL of blood on average. The authors reverse transcribed all of the isolated RNA, so sequencing captured expressed TCRB transcripts. TCRdb's copy holds only in-frame clones and misses some; the assay was immunoSEQ multiplex PCR. Among 150,000 to 200,000 clones listed, about 8.1% were seen once. The source is a woman aged 18-29 years with type 1 diabetes. The sequenced sample consisted of central memory CD4+ T cells from blood. The chain carries TRBV29-1 and TRBJ1-3, with no clear D. In DNA form, the CDR3 reads TGCAGCGTTCTATCCCCGACGGGTGGAAACACCATATATTTT. This translates into CSVLSPTGGNTIYF.